This T cell receptor (beta chain) was recorded in a study of cytomegalovirus exposure and HLA in healthy donors. The germline V and J ends were trimmed by 7 bases and 7 bases, with 14 bases remaining between them. Germline V gene data show CDR1 as SNHLY and CDR2 as FYNNEI. This CDR3 has 14 amino acids. With 60 Vbeta and 13 Jbeta primers, the PCR was carried out. Produced via immunoSEQ multiplex PCR; TCRdb's table is partial and in-frame only. The repertoire table contains 38,000 or so clones. The receptor comes from a man younger than 40 in good health and CMV-seronegative. The chain couples TRBV2 to TRBJ1-6, with D maybe TRBD1 (6 bases). The specimen sequenced was PBMCs. The CDR3 loop reads CASNRAWGNSPLHF. The CDR3 DNA is TGTGCCAGCAACAGGGCTTGGGGCAATTCACCCCTCCACTTT.